This T cell receptor (beta chain) was sequenced in a study of blood T cell repertoires in COVID-19. TCRdb keeps only in-frame clones here, not all; method: immunoSEQ multiplex PCR. The sample carries 230,000 or so clones, roughly 85% recorded once. This CDR3 contains 17 residues. Germline V gene data show CDR1 as SGHAT and CDR2 as FQNNGV. After removal of 4 bases from V and 5 bases from J, the junction contained 7 bases not matched to a gene. The chain employs TRBV11-2 and TRBJ2-2, with 13 bases lining up with TRBD2. Sample: PBMCs or T cells enriched from blood (not recorded which). This TCR was sampled from a woman aged 50 to 65 who had been exposed to COVID-19. The CDR3 region is CASSSTGLAGWTGELFF. The CDR3 nucleotides are TGTGCCAGCAGCTCGACGGGACTAGCGGGGTGGACCGGGGAGCTGTTTTTT.